This TCR beta chain emerged from a study of OX40 agonist ivuxolimab in advanced cancers. Points from the study as a whole: On average, CD8+ T cells had more expanded clones than CD4+. At 0.1 to 3.0 mg/kg and by week 6, clonal expansion occurred in CD4+ and CD8+ blood T cells. Near-lowest levels of clonal expansion characterized partial responders at 0.1-3.0 mg/kg.

The germline V and J ends were trimmed by 6 bases and 9 bases, with 13 bases remaining between them. The CDR3 has 11 amino acids. Germline V CDR1 and CDR2: SQVTM, ANQGSEA. Generated by immunoSEQ multiplex PCR, the TCRdb table keeps only in-frame clones and is missing some. The sample includes over 150,000 clones, 85% to 95% seen only once; the top ten take about 0.31%. Worth noting for this clone: Its antigen remains unknown.

The sample was CD4+ or CD8+ T cells sorted from blood, taken in a trial of the OX40 agonist ivuxolimab. This TCR was sampled from an adult with an advanced solid tumor such as melanoma, head and neck, liver or kidney cancer. This rearrangement joins TRBV29-1 to TRBJ2-3; possibly TRBD1 or TRBD2 for D (5 bases each). CDR3 in DNA: TGCAGCGTCCTAATTGAGGGGACGCAGTATTTT. Amino acids: CSVLIEGTQYF.